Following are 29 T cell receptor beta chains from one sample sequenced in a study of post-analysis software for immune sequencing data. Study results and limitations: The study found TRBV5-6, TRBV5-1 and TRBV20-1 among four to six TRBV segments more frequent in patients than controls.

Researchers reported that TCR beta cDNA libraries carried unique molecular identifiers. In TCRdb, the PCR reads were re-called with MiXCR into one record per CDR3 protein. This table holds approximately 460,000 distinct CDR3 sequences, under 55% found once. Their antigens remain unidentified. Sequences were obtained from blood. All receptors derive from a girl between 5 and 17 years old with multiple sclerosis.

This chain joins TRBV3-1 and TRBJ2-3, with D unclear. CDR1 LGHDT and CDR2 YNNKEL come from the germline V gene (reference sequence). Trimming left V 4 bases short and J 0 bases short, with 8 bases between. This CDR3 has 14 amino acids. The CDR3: CASSLRKSTDTQYF. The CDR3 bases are TGTGCCAGCAGCCTCCGGAAGAGCACAGATACGCAGTATTTT.

CDR3 DNA sequence: TGCAGTGCTAGGATTAGCGGCCTCGCGGGTGAGCAGTTCTTC. Amino acid sequence: CSARISGLAGEQFF. The chain combines TRBV20-1 with TRBJ2-1; perhaps TRBD2 as D (6 bases). The CDR3 covers 14 residues. Germline V lookup: CDR1 DFQATT, CDR2 SNEGSKA (reference sequence). V was clipped by 3 bases and J by 9 bases, with 18 bases between them.

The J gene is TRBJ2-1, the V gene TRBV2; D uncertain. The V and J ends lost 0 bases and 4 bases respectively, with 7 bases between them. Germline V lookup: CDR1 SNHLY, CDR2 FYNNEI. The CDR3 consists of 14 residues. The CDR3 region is CASSEAPYYNEQFF. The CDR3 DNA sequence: TGTGCCAGCAGTGAAGCACCTTATTACAATGAGCAGTTCTTC.

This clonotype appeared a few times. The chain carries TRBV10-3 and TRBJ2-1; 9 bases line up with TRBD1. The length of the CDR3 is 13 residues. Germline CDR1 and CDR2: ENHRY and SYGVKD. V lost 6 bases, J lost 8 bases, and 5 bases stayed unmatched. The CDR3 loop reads CAIRVGTGYEQFF. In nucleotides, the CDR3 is TGTGCCATCAGAGTCGGGACAGGGTATGAGCAGTTCTTC.

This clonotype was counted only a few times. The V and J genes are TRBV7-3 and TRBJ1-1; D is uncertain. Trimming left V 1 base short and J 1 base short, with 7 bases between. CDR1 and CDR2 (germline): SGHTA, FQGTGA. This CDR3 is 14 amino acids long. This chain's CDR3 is CASSLNAENTEAFF. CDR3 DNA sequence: TGTGCCAGCAGCTTAAATGCCGAGAACACTGAAGCTTTCTTT.

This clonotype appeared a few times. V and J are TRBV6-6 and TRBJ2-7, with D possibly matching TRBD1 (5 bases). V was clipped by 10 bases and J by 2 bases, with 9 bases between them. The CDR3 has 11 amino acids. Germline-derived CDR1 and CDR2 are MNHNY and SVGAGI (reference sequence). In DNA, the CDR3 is TGTGCCACCAGGGTAGCCTACGAGCAGTACTTC. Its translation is CATRVAYEQYF.

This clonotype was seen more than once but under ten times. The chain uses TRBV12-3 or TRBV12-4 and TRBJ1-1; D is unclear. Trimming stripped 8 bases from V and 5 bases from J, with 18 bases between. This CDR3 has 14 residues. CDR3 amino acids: CASGSLRGRTEAFF. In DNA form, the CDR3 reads TGTGCCAGCGGGTCACTCCGCGGGCGGACTGAAGCTTTCTTT.

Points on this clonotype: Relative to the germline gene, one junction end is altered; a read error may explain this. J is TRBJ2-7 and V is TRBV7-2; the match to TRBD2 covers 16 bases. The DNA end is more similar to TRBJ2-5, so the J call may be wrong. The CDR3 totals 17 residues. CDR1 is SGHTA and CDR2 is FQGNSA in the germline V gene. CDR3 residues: CVSSYGTSGRALETQYF. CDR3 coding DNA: TGTGTCAGCAGCTATGGGACTAGCGGGAGGGCCTTGGAGACCCAGTACTTC.

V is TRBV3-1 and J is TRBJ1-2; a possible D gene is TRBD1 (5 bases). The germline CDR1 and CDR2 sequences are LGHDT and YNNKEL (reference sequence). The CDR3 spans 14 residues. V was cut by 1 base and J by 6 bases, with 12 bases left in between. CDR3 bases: TGTGCCAGCAGCCAAGGGGCGGGGGGGGATGGCTACACCTTC. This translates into CASSQGAGGDGYTF.

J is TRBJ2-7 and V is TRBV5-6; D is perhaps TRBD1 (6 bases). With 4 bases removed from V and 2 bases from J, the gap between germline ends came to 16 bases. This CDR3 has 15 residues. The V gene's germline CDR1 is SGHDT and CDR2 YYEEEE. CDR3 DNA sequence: TGTGCCAGCAGCATCGGACAGCTCCTTACCTACGAGCAGTACTTC. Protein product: CASSIGQLLTYEQYF.

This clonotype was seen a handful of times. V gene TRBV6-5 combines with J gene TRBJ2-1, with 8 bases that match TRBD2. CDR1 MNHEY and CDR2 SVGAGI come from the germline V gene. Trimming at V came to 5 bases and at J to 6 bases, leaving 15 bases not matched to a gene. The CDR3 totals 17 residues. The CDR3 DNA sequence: TGTGCCAGCAGTCACGGACTAGCAGGGGTTTGGGGCAATGAGCAGTTCTTC. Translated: CASSHGLAGVWGNEQFF.

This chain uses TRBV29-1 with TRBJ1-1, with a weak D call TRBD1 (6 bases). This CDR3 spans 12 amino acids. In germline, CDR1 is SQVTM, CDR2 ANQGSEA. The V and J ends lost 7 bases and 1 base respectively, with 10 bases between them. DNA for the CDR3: TGCAGCGCCGGACAGACGAACACTGAAGCTTTCTTT. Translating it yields CSAGQTNTEAFF. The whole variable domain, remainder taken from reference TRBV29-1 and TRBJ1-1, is SAVISQKPSRDICQRGTSLTIQCQVDSQVTMMFWYRQQPGQSLTLIATANQGSEATYESGFVIDKFPISRPNLTFSTLTVSNMSPEDSSIYLCSAGQTNTEAFFGQGTRLTVV.

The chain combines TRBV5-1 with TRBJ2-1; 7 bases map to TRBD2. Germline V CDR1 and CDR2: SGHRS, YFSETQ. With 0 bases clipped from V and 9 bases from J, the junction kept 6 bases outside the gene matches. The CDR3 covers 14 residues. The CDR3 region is CASSLGTSPSEQFF. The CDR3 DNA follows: TGCGCCAGCAGCTTGGGGACTAGTCCTAGTGAGCAGTTCTTC.

This chain's CDR3 is CASSLIWGRLNTEAFF. The CDR3 DNA reads as TGTGCCAGCAGTTTAATATGGGGCAGGCTGAACACTGAAGCTTTCTTT. The chain links TRBV27 to TRBJ1-1, with a weak D call TRBD1 (5 bases). In germline, CDR1 is MNHEY, CDR2 SMNVEV (reference sequence). Trimming took off 2 bases at V and 0 bases at J, with 13 bases between the two ends. This CDR3 spans 16 amino acids.

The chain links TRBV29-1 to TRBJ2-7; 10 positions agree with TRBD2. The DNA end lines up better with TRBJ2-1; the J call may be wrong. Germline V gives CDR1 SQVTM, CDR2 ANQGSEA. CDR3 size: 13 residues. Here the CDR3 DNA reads TGCAGCGTTAGGACTAGCGGTTACTACGAGCAGTTCTTC. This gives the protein CSVRTSGYYEQFF.

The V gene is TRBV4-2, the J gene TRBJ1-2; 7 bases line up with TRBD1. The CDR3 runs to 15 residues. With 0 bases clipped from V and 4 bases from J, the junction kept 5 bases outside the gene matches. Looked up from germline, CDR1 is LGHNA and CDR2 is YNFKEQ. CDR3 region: CASSQDVRQGYGYTF. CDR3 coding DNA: TGTGCCAGCAGCCAAGATGTGCGACAGGGCTATGGCTACACCTTC.

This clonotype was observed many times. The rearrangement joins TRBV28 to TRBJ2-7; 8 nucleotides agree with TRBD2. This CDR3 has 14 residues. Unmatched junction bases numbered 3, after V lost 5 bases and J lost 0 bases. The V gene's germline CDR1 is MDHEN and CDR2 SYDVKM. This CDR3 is CASSLSGTSYEQYF. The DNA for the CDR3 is TGTGCCAGCAGTCTTAGCGGGACCTCCTACGAGCAGTACTTC.

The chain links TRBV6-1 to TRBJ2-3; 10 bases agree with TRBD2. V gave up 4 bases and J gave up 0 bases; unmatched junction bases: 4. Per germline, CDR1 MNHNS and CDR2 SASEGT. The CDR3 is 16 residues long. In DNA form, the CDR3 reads TGTGCCAGCAGTGCGCGGACTAGCGGAAGCACAGATACGCAGTATTTT. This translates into CASSARTSGSTDTQYF.

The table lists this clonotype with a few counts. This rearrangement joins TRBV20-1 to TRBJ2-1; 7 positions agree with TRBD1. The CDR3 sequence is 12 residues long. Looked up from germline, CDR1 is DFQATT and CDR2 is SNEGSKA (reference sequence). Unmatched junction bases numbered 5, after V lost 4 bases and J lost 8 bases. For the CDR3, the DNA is TGCAGTGCTACCAGACAGGGCCATGAGCAGTTCTTC. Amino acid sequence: CSATRQGHEQFF.

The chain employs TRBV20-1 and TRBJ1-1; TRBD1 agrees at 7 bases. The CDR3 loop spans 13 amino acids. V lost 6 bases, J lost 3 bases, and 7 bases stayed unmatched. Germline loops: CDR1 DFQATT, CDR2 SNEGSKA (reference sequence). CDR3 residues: CSATKGADTEAFF. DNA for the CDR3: TGCAGTGCAACCAAGGGGGCTGACACTGAAGCTTTCTTT.

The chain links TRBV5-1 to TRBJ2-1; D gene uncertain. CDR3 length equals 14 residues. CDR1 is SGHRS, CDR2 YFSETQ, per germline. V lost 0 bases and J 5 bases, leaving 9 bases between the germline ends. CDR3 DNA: TGCGCCAGCAGCTTGGGGTCCGAGGACAATGAGCAGTTCTTC. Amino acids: CASSLGSEDNEQFF.

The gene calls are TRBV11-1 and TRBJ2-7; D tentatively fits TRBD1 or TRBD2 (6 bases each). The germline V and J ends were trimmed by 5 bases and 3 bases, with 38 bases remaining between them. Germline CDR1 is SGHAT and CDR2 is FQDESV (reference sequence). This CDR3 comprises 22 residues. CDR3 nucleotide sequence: TGTGCCAGCAGCCCGGGGCGGGACACAGAAGGTGGAGTCGAGCGTATCAACTACGAGCAGTACTTC. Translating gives CASSPGRDTEGGVERINYEQYF.

The chain's CDR3 is CASSLTSGRLRRDNEQFF. CDR3 in DNA: TGTGCCAGCAGCTTGACTAGCGGGAGGCTTAGACGGGACAATGAGCAGTTCTTC. The chain joins TRBV7-2 to TRBJ2-1; 13 bases are a match to TRBD2. Unmatched junction bases numbered 10, after V lost 3 bases and J lost 5 bases. The germline V gene has CDR1 SGHTA and CDR2 FQGNSA. CDR3 length: 18 amino acids. The variable domain in full, with the rest retrieved from reference TRBV7-2 and TRBJ2-1, is GAGVSQSPSNKVTEKGKDVELRCDPISGHTALYWYRQSLGQGLEFLIYFQGNSAPDKSGLPSDRFSAERTGGSVSTLTIQRTQQEDSAVYLCASSLTSGRLRRDNEQFFGPGTRLTVL.

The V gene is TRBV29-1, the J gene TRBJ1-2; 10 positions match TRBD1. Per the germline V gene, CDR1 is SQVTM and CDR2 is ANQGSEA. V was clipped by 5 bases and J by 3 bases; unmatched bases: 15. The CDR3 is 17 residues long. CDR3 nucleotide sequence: TGCAGCGTTTGGGTTGGGTATGGACAGGGGGAAGACTATGGCTACACCTTC. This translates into CSVWVGYGQGEDYGYTF. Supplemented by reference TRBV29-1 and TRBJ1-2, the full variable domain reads SAVISQKPSRDICQRGTSLTIQCQVDSQVTMMFWYRQQPGQSLTLIATANQGSEATYESGFVIDKFPISRPNLTFSTLTVSNMSPEDSSIYLCSVWVGYGQGEDYGYTFGSGTRLTVV.

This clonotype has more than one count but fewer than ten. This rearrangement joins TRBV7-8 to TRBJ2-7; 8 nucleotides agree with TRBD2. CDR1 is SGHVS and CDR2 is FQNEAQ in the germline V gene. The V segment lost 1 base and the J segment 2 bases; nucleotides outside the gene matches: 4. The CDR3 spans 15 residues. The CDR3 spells CASSLELAETYEQYF. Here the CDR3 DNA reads TGTGCCAGCAGCTTAGAACTAGCGGAAACCTACGAGCAGTACTTC.

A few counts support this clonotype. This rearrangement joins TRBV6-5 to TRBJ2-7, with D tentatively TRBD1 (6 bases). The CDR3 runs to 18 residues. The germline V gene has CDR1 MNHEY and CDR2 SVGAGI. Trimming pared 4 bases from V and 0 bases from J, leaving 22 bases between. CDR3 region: CASSSLGSGTWSSYEQYF. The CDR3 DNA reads TGTGCCAGCAGTTCACTGGGGTCCGGGACATGGAGCTCCTACGAGCAGTACTTC.

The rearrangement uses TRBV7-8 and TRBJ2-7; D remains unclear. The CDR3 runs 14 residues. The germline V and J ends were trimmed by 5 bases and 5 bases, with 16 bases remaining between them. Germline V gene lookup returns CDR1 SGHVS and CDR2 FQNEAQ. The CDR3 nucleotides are TGTGCCAGCAGCGAGAGCGCTTCGGGCCACGAGCAGTACTTC. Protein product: CASSESASGHEQYF.

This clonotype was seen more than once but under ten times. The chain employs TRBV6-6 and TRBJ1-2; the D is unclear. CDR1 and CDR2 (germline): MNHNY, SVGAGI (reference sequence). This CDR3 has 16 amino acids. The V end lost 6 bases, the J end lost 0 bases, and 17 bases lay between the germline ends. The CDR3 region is CASRSPQRKTNYGYTF. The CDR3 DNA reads TGTGCCAGCAGGTCTCCCCAGAGGAAAACTAACTATGGCTACACCTTC.

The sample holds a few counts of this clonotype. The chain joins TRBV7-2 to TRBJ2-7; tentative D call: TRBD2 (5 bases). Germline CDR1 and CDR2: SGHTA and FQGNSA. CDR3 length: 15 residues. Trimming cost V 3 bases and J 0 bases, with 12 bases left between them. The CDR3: CASSFRPGSSYEQYF. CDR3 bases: TGTGCCAGCAGCTTCAGGCCGGGGAGCTCCTACGAGCAGTACTTC.